The rows below give T cell receptor beta chains drawn from one sample of a study of T-cell reconstitution after alpha-beta-depleted transplantation in children. TCRdb re-called the PCR reads with MiXCR, one entry per CDR3 protein. The sample holds 150,000 to 200,000 distinct CDR3 sequences, 6.5% to 7.5% seen once. This sample comprised PBMCs from the stem cell graft donor, obtained from the stem cell graft. The receptor source for this set is a human donor who donated a stem cell graft to a child with Wiskott-Aldrich syndrome. The CDR3 runs from the conserved cysteine through the conserved F or W. The order of the fields is CDR3 protein, CDR3 DNA, V gene, J gene, D gene, CDR3 length, clone size. D genes are given only for firm matches. A clone size is listed for some rows: how often the clone was seen (once, few, many), or a class if it is expanded.

CASSHWGTFSYEQYF	TGTGCCAGCAGCCATTGGGGGACATTCTCCTACGAGCAGTACTTC	TRBV5-6	TRBJ2-7	NA	15	many
CSARTSGETQYF	TGCAGTGCGCGTACTAGTGGCGAGACCCAGTACTTC	TRBV20-1	TRBJ2-5	NA	12	many
CASSPDSSNQPQHF	TGCGCCAGCAGCCCGGACAGTAGCAATCAGCCCCAGCATTTT	TRBV5-1	TRBJ1-5	NA	14	few
CASSLAGLQEKLFF	TGCGCCAGCAGCTTGGCAGGGCTTCAAGAAAAACTGTTTTTT	TRBV5-1	TRBJ1-4	NA	14	many
CSVYRGNTIYF	TGCAGCGTTTACCGAGGAAACACCATATATTTT	TRBV29-1	TRBJ1-3	NA	11	many
CASTPRGGSSYEQYF	TGTGCCAGCACCCCGAGAGGGGGGAGCTCCTACGAGCAGTACTTC	TRBV6-5	TRBJ2-7	NA	15	many
CASSQRTVGEQYF	TGCGCCAGCAGTCAAAGGACTGTGGGCGAGCAGTACTTC	TRBV23-1	TRBJ2-7	NA	13	few
CASSLGVGHVSTGELFF	TGTGCCAGCAGCTTAGGTGTAGGACATGTGAGCACCGGGGAGCTGTTTTTT	TRBV7-9	TRBJ2-2	NA	17	many
CAWSGGIAGGQEDTQYF	TGTGCCTGGAGTGGGGGCATAGCGGGAGGGCAGGAAGATACGCAGTATTTT	TRBV30	TRBJ2-3	TRBD2	17	NA
CASRPYNEQFF	TGTGCCAGCAGGCCGTACAATGAGCAGTTCTTC	TRBV12-3/TRBV12-4	TRBJ2-1	NA	11	many
CSVGIRTRGNTGELFF	TGCAGCGTTGGTATTCGAACTCGGGGGAACACCGGGGAGCTGTTTTTT	TRBV29-1	TRBJ2-2	NA	16	many